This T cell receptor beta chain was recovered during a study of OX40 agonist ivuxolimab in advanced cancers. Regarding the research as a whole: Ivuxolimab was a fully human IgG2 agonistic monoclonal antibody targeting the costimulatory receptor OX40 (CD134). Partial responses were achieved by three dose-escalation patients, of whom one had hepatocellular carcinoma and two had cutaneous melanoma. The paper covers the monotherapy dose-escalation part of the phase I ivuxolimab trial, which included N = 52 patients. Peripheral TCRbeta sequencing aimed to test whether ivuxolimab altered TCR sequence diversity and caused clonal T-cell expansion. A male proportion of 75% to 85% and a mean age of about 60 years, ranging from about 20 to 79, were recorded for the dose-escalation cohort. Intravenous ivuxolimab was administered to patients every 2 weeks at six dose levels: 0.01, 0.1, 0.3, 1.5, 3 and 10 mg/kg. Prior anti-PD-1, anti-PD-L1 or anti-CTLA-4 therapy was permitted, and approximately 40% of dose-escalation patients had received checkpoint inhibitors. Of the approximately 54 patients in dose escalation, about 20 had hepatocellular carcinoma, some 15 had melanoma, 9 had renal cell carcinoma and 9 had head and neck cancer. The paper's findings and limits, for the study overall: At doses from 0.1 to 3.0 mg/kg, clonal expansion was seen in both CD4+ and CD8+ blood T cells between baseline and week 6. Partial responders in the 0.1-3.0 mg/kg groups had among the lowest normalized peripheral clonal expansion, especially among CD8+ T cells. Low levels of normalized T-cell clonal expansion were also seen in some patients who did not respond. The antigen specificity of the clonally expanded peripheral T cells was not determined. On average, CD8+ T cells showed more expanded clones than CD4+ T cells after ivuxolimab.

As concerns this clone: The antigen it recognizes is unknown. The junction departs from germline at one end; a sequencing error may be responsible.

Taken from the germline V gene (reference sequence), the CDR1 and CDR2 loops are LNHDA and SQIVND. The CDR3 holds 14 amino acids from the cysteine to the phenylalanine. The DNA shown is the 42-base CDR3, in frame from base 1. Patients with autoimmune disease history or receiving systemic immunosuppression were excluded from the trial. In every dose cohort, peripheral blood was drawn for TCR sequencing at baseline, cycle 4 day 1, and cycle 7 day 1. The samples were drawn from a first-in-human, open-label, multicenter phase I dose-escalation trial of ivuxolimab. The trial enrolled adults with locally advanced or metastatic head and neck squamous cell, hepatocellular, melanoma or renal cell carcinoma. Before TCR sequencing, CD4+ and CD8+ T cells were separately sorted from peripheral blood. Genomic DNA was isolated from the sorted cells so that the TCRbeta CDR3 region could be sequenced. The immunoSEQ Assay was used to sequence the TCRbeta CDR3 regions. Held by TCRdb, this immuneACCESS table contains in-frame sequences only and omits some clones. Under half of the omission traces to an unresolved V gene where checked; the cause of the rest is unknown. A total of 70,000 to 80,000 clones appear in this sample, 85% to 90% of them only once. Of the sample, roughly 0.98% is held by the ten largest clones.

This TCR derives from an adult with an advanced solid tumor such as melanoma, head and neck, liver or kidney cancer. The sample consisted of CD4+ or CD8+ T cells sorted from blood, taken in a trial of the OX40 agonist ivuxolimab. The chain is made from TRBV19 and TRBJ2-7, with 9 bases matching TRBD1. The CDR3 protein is CASSKGQGSSEQYF. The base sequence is TGTGCCAGTAGTAAAGGACAGGGGTCCTCCGAGCAGTACTTC.